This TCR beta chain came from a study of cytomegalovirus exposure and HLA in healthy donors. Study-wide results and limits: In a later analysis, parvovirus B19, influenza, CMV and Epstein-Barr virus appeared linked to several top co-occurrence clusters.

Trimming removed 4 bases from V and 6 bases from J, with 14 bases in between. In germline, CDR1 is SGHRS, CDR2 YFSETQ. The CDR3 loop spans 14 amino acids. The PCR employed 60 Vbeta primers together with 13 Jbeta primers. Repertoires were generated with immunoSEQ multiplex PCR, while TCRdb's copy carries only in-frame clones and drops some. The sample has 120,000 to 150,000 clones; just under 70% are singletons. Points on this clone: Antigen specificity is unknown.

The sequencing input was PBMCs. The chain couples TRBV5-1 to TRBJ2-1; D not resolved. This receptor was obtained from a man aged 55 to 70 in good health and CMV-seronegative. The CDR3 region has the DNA TGCGCCAGCAGCCGCGTTAGTATCGTCAATGAGCAGTTCTTC. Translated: CASSRVSIVNEQFF.